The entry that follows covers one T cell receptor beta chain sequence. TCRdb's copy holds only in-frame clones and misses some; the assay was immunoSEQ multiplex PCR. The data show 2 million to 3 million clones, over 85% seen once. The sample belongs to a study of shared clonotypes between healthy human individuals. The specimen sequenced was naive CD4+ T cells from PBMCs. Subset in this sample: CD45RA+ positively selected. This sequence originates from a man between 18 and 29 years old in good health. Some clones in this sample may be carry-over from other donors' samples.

The CDR3 is CATSPNMNTEAFF. CDR3 sequence (DNA): TGTGCCACCTCTCCCAACATGAACACTGAAGCTTTCTTT. The chain employs TRBV11-1 and TRBJ1-1; D remains ambiguous. The CDR3 runs to 13 residues. Germline V gene data show CDR1 as SGHAT and CDR2 as FQDESV (reference sequence). V shed 10 bases and J shed 0 bases, with 12 bases lying between them.